The 30 T cell receptor beta chains listed next were all sequenced from one sample in a study of CD8+CD57+ T cells in acquired aplastic anemia. The study profiled TCR beta VDJ and CDR3 using genomic DNA as template. TCRdb reanalysed the reads using MiXCR and keeps one entry per CDR3 protein. This sample has approximately 65,000 distinct CDR3 sequences, with roughly 54% found just once. Sequenced input: sorted CD4+, CD8+, or CD8+CD57+ T cells (not recorded which) from PBMCs. Receptor source: a human donor in good health, serving as a control.

This clonotype is categorized as medium-sized. V gene TRBV19 combines with J gene TRBJ1-2; D call uncertain. Trimming took off 5 bases at V and 7 bases at J, with 14 bases between the two ends. The CDR3 has 13 amino acids. The germline V gene has CDR1 LNHDA and CDR2 SQIVND (reference sequence). The CDR3 loop reads CASSLPGVGGYTF. DNA for the CDR3: TGTGCCAGTAGTCTCCCCGGGGTGGGTGGCTACACCTTC.

This chain uses TRBV7-2 with TRBJ1-2; D is uncertain. The CDR3 sequence is 11 residues long. Germline V gene data show CDR1 as SGHTA and CDR2 as FQGNSA. V was pared by 5 bases and J by 4 bases, with 5 bases between. In DNA form, the CDR3 reads TGTGCCAGCAGCCGAGTCTATGGCTACACCTTC. Its translation: CASSRVYGYTF.

This clonotype is medium-sized. The chain employs TRBV2 and TRBJ1-1; TRBD1 aligns across 7 bases. Germline CDR1 and CDR2: SNHLY and FYNNEI. Trimming cost V 5 bases and J 8 bases; bases outside gene matches: 2. The CDR3 totals 11 residues. The CDR3 reads CASSSDREAFF. CDR3 DNA sequence: TGTGCCAGCAGTTCGGACAGGGAAGCTTTCTTT.

This clonotype occurred a few times. A much larger clone differs from this one at a single base, so this may be a read error. V usage is TRBV12-3 or TRBV12-4 and J usage is TRBJ2-3, with 11 nucleotides matching TRBD2. The CDR3 has 16 residues. After removal of 6 bases from V and 2 bases from J, the junction contained 7 bases not matched to a gene. For the CDR3, the DNA is TGTGCCAGCAGCCACGGGACTAGCGGCTACACAGATACGCAGTATTTT. Its translation: CASSHGTSGYTDTQYF.

The chain has TRBV10-1 and TRBJ1-3; 9 nucleotides agree with TRBD1. Germline V gives CDR1 WNHNN, CDR2 SYGVQD (reference sequence). CDR3 length: 14 amino acids. Unmatched junction bases numbered 8, after V lost 11 bases and J lost 3 bases. The CDR3 loop is CARSDRGDGNTIYF. The CDR3 DNA reads TGCGCCCGGTCGGACAGGGGAGATGGAAACACCATATATTTT.

This clonotype ranks as medium-sized. The V gene is TRBV2, the J gene TRBJ2-2, with TRBD1 matching 10 bases. Trimming removed 6 bases from V and 5 bases from J; junction bases left unmatched: 0. CDR3 length: 13 amino acids. Germline V CDR1 and CDR2: SNHLY, FYNNEI. CDR3 protein: CASRGQGTGELFF. The CDR3, as DNA: TGTGCCAGCAGGGGACAGGGGACCGGGGAGCTGTTTTTT.

A word on this clonotype: The DNA is left out, because the CDR3 cannot be placed on it with certainty; the CDR3 is given as TCRdb lists it. The V gene is TRBV2, the J gene TRBJ1-4. The germline gives CDR1 SNHLY, CDR2 FYNNEI. The CDR3 has 15 residues if both end residues are counted. This chain's CDR3 is CACSARRSFNEKLFF.

This clonotype was observed many times. The CDR3 DNA sequence: TGCGCCAGCAGCCAAGATCCCCTAGCGGGTCTAGGTGAGCAGTTCTTC. Amino acids: CASSQDPLAGLGEQFF. The V and J genes are TRBV4-1 and TRBJ2-1; 8 bases are shared with TRBD2. From germline, CDR1 is MGHRA and CDR2 YSYEKL. With V trimmed by 0 bases and J by 9 bases, 10 bases remained unmatched. This CDR3 has 16 amino acids.

The chain recombines TRBV2 with TRBJ2-7, with D perhaps matching TRBD1 or TRBD2 (6 bases each). In germline, CDR1 is SNHLY, CDR2 FYNNEI. Trimming stripped 8 bases from V and 3 bases from J, with 17 bases between. The CDR3 covers 14 residues. This chain's CDR3 is CASRGGTLYYEQYF. In DNA, the CDR3 is TGTGCCAGCCGAGGGGGGACTCTATACTACGAGCAGTACTTC.

The chain is built from TRBV10-3 and TRBJ1-2, with D possibly being TRBD1 (6 bases). The CDR3 has 15 residues. Germline CDR1 ENHRY, CDR2 SYGVKD. Trimming cost V 0 bases and J 6 bases, with 14 bases left between them. This CDR3 reads CAISESTGSGDGYTF. CDR3 DNA sequence: TGTGCCATCAGTGAGTCGACAGGCTCCGGCGATGGCTACACCTTC.

This clonotype was picked up a small number of times. V usage is TRBV30 and J usage is TRBJ2-1; the D gene is possibly TRBD2 (6 bases). Trimming took 0 bases from V and 0 from J, leaving 27 bases between them. The CDR3 totals 21 residues. Germline V gene sequence: CDR1 GTSNPN, CDR2 SVGIG (reference sequence). The CDR3 protein is CAWSVYNMQGRFSGSYNEQFF. The CDR3 bases are TGTGCCTGGAGTGTATACAATATGCAGGGAAGGTTTAGCGGCTCCTACAATGAGCAGTTCTTC.

V is TRBV10-3 and J is TRBJ2-7, with TRBD2 matching 7 bases. CDR1 is ENHRY, CDR2 SYGVKD, per germline. V lost 4 bases, J lost 0 bases, and 9 bases stayed unmatched. CDR3 length equals 16 residues. CDR3 sequence: CAISARASGYSYEQYF. CDR3 in DNA: TGTGCCATCAGTGCTAGGGCTAGCGGTTACTCCTACGAGCAGTACTTC.

In its sample, this clonotype was seen once. The chain is built from TRBV19 and TRBJ2-7; unclear D gene. Trimming took 9 bases from V and 2 from J, leaving 14 bases between them. This CDR3 spans 13 amino acids. CDR1 is LNHDA and CDR2 is SQIVND in the germline V gene (reference sequence). The DNA of the CDR3 is TGTGCCAGCAGTTACGGTCAAGCCTACGAGCAGTACTTC. Amino acids: CASSYGQAYEQYF.

This clonotype was found many times. The CDR3 sequence is CASSRRERGLFQAAHNEQFF. CDR3 coding DNA: TGTGCCAGCAGCCGAAGGGAGAGGGGGCTTTTCCAGGCTGCCCACAATGAGCAGTTCTTC. V and J are TRBV14 and TRBJ2-1; the match to TRBD1 covers 7 bases. After removal of 4 bases from V and 5 bases from J, the junction contained 23 bases not matched to a gene. CDR1 is SGHDN and CDR2 is FVKESK in the germline V gene. The CDR3 runs to 20 residues.

J is TRBJ2-5 and V is TRBV15, with 7 bases lining up with TRBD2. The CDR3 consists of 14 residues. Germline V CDR1 and CDR2: LNHNV, YYDKDF (reference sequence). Trimming at V came to 8 bases and at J to 5 bases, leaving 11 bases not matched to a gene. CDR3 sequence reads: CATCEGRARETQYF. The CDR3 nucleotides are TGTGCCACCTGCGAGGGGAGGGCCCGGGAGACCCAGTACTTC.

The rearrangement joins TRBV7-2 to TRBJ2-7, with a tentative D call TRBD2 (5 bases). The CDR3 length is 13 residues. From germline, CDR1 is SGHTA and CDR2 FQGNSA. Trimming left V 5 bases short and J 3 bases short, with 11 bases between. Written as DNA, the CDR3 is TGTGCCAGCAGCAGCTTTCGGGGCTACGAGCAGTACTTC. Translated, it gives CASSSFRGYEQYF.

This clonotype occurred many times. This chain joins TRBV6-1 and TRBJ2-7; possibly TRBD1 for D (6 bases). V was clipped by 6 bases and J by 5 bases, with 20 bases between them. Germline V gene sequence: CDR1 MNHNS, CDR2 SASEGT. The CDR3 contains 15 residues. The CDR3 loop is CASRPTGKNGNEQYF. CDR3 nucleotides: TGTGCCAGCAGGCCCACAGGGAAGAACGGCAACGAGCAGTACTTC.

As to this clonotype: One junction end disagrees with the germline gene, perhaps due to a read error. The chain uses TRBV12-3 or TRBV12-4 and TRBJ1-6, with D unresolved. The CDR3 extends over 13 amino acids. CDR3: CASSPPRRPPPHF. For the CDR3, the DNA is TGTGCCAGCAGCCCCCCCAGGCGGCCACCCCCCCACTTT.

DNA for the CDR3: TGCAGTGCACCGGCTCAGAGCTCCTACGAGCAGTACTTC. This gives the protein CSAPAQSSYEQYF. This chain joins TRBV20-1 and TRBJ2-7; D is ambiguous. CDR1 is DFQATT and CDR2 is SNEGSKA in the germline V gene (reference sequence). Trimming removed 6 bases from V and 0 bases from J, with 12 bases in between. The length of the CDR3 is 13 residues.

The chain couples TRBV7-3 to TRBJ1-1; D is unclear. V lost 3 bases, J lost 1 base, and 6 bases lay in between. Germline V CDR1 and CDR2: SGHTA, FQGTGA. The CDR3 has 13 amino acids. The DNA for the CDR3 is TGTGCCAGCAGCTTGCTACGGAACACTGAAGCTTTCTTT. Translated, it gives CASSLLRNTEAFF. Together with reference TRBV7-3 and TRBJ1-1, the CDR3 gives the full variable domain: GAGVSQTPSNKVTEKGKYVELRCDPISGHTALYWYRQSLGQGPEFLIYFQGTGAADDSGLPNDRFFAVRPEGSVSTLKIQRTERGDSAVYLCASSLLRNTEAFFGQGTRLTVV.

The table lists this clonotype with a few counts. The chain carries TRBV2 and TRBJ2-5; 7 nucleotides line up with TRBD1. Germline V lookup: CDR1 SNHLY, CDR2 FYNNEI. The CDR3 is made up of 13 amino acids. V lost 5 bases and J lost 2; bases outside the gene matches: 2. The chain's CDR3 is CASSRTGQETQYF. Written as DNA, the CDR3 is TGTGCCAGCAGTCGGACAGGACAAGAGACCCAGTACTTC.

V and J are TRBV5-1 and TRBJ1-2; the match to TRBD1 covers 7 bases. With V trimmed by 0 bases and J by 4 bases, 3 bases remained unmatched. CDR1 and CDR2 from the germline V gene are SGHRS and YFSETQ. CDR3 length: 14 residues. The CDR3 sequence: CASSLGDSSYGYTF. The CDR3 region has the DNA TGCGCCAGCAGCTTGGGGGACAGCAGCTATGGCTACACCTTC.

The chain has TRBV20-1 and TRBJ2-7, with D possibly being TRBD2 (6 bases). Trimming took 3 bases from V and 0 from J, leaving 6 bases between them. This CDR3 contains 12 residues. Looked up from germline, CDR1 is DFQATT and CDR2 is SNEGSKA (reference sequence). The CDR3 coding sequence is TGCAGTGCTAGCGGGGGCTCCTACGAGCAGTACTTC. Its protein product is CSASGGSYEQYF.

This clonotype is categorized as medium-sized. The chain combines TRBV29-1 with TRBJ2-3, with D tentatively TRBD1 or TRBD2 (7 bases each). The CDR3 sequence is 13 residues long. Germline V CDR1 and CDR2: SQVTM, ANQGSEA. V lost 5 bases, J lost 6 bases, and 15 bases lay in between. The CDR3 protein is CSVSRGGSDTQYF. The CDR3 DNA reads as TGCAGCGTTAGCAGGGGGGGATCTGATACGCAGTATTTT.

This chain connects TRBV10-3 to TRBJ1-5; a possible D gene is TRBD1 (6 bases). The V gene's germline CDR1 is ENHRY and CDR2 SYGVKD. V was trimmed by 5 bases and J by 7 bases, leaving 21 bases between them. This CDR3 is built from 16 residues. CDR3: CAISSGHYLTGQPQHF. The CDR3 DNA reads as TGTGCCATCAGTAGTGGACATTATTTGACAGGACAGCCCCAGCATTTT.

The chain combines TRBV25-1 with TRBJ1-6, with D possibly matching TRBD1 (6 bases). This CDR3 is 14 amino acids long. The germline gives CDR1 MGHDK, CDR2 SYGVNS. The V end was cut by 4 bases, the J end by 8 bases, with 12 bases between. CDR3 amino acids: CASSATGSDSPLHF. The CDR3 DNA reads as TGTGCCAGCAGTGCTACAGGGTCTGATTCACCCCTCCACTTT.

This chain uses TRBV7-9 with TRBJ2-7; D may be TRBD2 (6 bases). The J call may be incorrect, as the DNA end agrees better with TRBJ2-1. The CDR3 loop spans 14 amino acids. Germline assignment: CDR1 SEHNR and CDR2 FQNEAQ (reference sequence). The CDR3 bases are TGTGCCACCGGCGGAGGAGCGGGCTCCTACGAGCAGTTCTTC. It translates to CATGGGAGSYEQFF.

The genes are TRBV9 and TRBJ2-7, with 8 bases lining up with TRBD1. Germline V lookup: CDR1 SGDLS, CDR2 YYNGEE. The CDR3 spans 14 residues. V shed 3 bases, J shed 3 bases, and the junction held 5 bases outside the gene matches. The chain's CDR3 is CASSDEDRGYEQYF. DNA for the CDR3: TGTGCCAGCAGCGATGAAGACAGGGGCTACGAGCAGTACTTC.

In its sample, this clonotype was seen many times. The chain links TRBV28 to TRBJ2-7; 10 bases map to TRBD1. V trimming: 3 bases; J trimming: 2 bases; junction bases outside the gene matches: 7. CDR3 length: 16 amino acids. CDR1 and CDR2 from the germline V gene are MDHEN and SYDVKM. This CDR3 reads CASSLSGTGDTYEQYF. Written as DNA, the CDR3 is TGTGCCAGCAGTTTGTCCGGGACAGGGGACACCTACGAGCAGTACTTC.

Regarding this clonotype: A read error is possible here, since a much larger clone lies one base away. V is TRBV7-3 and J is TRBJ2-7; 10 bases line up with TRBD2. The germline V gene encodes CDR1 SGHTA and CDR2 FQGTGA. V gave up 1 base and J gave up 7 bases; unmatched junction bases: 19. The CDR3 contains 19 residues. CDR3 in amino acids: CASSLIRTSGKAYYNEQYF. For the CDR3, the DNA is TGTGCCAGCAGCTTAATTAGGACTAGCGGAAAAGCTTACTACAATGAGCAGTACTTC.